Detailed here is one T cell receptor (beta chain). The antigen remains undetermined. The time point is: after neoadjuvant nivolumab, at surgical resection. Analysis of PBMCs was direct, with no culture step. CDR3 length equals 15 residues. The germline V gene has CDR1 PRHDT and CDR2 FYEKMQ (reference sequence). Trimming cost V 5 bases and J 0 bases; bases outside gene matches: 2. The data were taken from a study of neoadjuvant anti-PD-1 for oral cavity cancer. Study summary: Around day 43, patients without progression received a fourth nivolumab dose before surgery. Study outcomes and limitations: Higher pretreatment blood Treg/Th17 ratios correlated with higher pretreatment blood and lower post-treatment tumor TCRbeta clonality.

Assay: immunoSEQ multiplex PCR; the TCRdb copy retains only in-frame clones and omits some. The repertoire holds tens of thousands of clones, with 85% to 90% as singletons. Sequencing was performed on PBMCs, taken after nivolumab (anti-PD-1) treatment. The TCR originated in a person aged 35-80 years with oral cavity squamous cell carcinoma. The chain recombines TRBV13 with TRBJ2-1; 9 nucleotides align to TRBD2. The CDR3 nucleotides are TGTGCCAGCAGCATTAGCGGGAGCTCCTACAATGAGCAGTTCTTC. It translates to CASSISGSSYNEQFF.